Given below is one T cell receptor beta chain in context. Data came from immunoSEQ multiplex PCR; TCRdb stores just in-frame clones and leaves some out. Of approximately 70,000 clones detected, around 92% appear once; the ten largest clones hold 19%. This sample is drawn from a study of control samples from healthy donors and cancer patients. V shed 0 bases and J shed 0 bases, with 9 bases lying between them. This CDR3 contains 16 residues. The germline CDR1 and CDR2 sequences are MNHEY and SVGAGI. The sample comprised PBMCs. V usage is TRBV6-5 and J usage is TRBJ2-1; D not resolved. This TCR came from a man in his sixties with lung cancer. DNA of the CDR3: TGTGCCAGCAGTTACTCGATAACAGCCTCCTACAATGAGCAGTTCTTC. Translated, it gives CASSYSITASYNEQFF.